What follows describes a single T cell receptor (beta chain). What antigen it recognizes has not been identified. One end of the junction varies from germline; a read error may be responsible. This record comes from a study of CD8+CD57+ T cells in acquired aplastic anemia (dated by TCRdb to 2016 to 2018). Regarding the study in general: A mean of approximately 3 ug of DNA, ranging from about 0.2 to 27.4 ug, was extracted from sorted CD4+ and CD8+ cells. CD8+CD57+ expansion was defined as frequency above the mean frequency observed in healthy subjects. General findings and caveats noted by the study authors: CD8+ Simpson's diversity did not differ significantly between patients and healthy controls (P=0.060). Although 25 to 30 CD8+ CDR3 sequences were shared by patients and controls, these sequences appeared highly expressed in patients and within the immunodominant clones of patients.

Flow cytometry had shown CD8+CD57+ cell expansion in the patients selected for sequencing. Every patient had severe acquired aplastic anemia, diagnosed using the International Study of Aplastic Anemia and Agranulocytosis and Camitta criteria. No therapy had been received by the patients at the time of blood sampling. TCR repertoires of sorted CD4+ and CD8+ blood T cells from severe aplastic anemia patients and healthy subjects were deep-sequenced in the study. Patients were enrolled in the USA under clinicaltrials.gov protocols 00001620, 01623167, 00001397, 00071045, 00081523 and 00961064. Ficoll-Paque density gradient centrifugation was used to isolate peripheral blood mononuclear cells. CD4+ and CD8+ T cells were sorted by FACS or magnetic beads before DNA extraction. CDR3 length: 17 amino acids, cysteine to phenylalanine. Only the CDR3 region is kept as DNA, spanning 51 bases read in frame from base 1. As encoded in the germline V gene, CDR1 is SGHDT while CDR2 is YYEEEE.

Genomic DNA was used as template for profiling of TCR beta VDJ combinations and CDR3 sequences. TCR repertoire sequencing was run on an Illumina HiSeq 2000. Under the source paper's analysis protocol: Repertoire assessment relied on Simpson's diversity index, CDR3 size and DJ length profiles, and TRBV/TRBJ rearrangement plots. Whichever DNA sequence was most abundant in the deep sequencing data was defined as the immunodominant clone. CDR3 amino acid sequences were checked for sharing across subjects and were also compared against the VDJdb database and published repertoires. TCRdb handled the public reads itself, with Q25 trimming in fastp and clone calling in MiXCR, and kept productive beta chains. Duplicate CDR3 protein sequences are folded into a single record with the most common DNA and genes. For this entry, the V and J calls and clone size follow TCRdb and not the study's own pipeline. In all, the sample holds 160,000 or so distinct CDR3 sequences, and around 43% of those were seen once. Around 3.2% of the sample belongs to the ten largest clones.

Sequences were obtained from sorted CD4+, CD8+, or CD8+CD57+ T cells (not recorded which) from PBMCs. The sequence was collected from a human donor with aplastic anemia. The V gene is TRBV5-6 and the J gene is TRBJ1-2; there is no confident call for the D gene. The CDR3 here reads CASGLFPGPGANYGYTF. The DNA sequence is given as TGTGCCAGCGGCTTGTTCCCGGGCCCAGGAGCTAACTATGGCTACACCTTC.